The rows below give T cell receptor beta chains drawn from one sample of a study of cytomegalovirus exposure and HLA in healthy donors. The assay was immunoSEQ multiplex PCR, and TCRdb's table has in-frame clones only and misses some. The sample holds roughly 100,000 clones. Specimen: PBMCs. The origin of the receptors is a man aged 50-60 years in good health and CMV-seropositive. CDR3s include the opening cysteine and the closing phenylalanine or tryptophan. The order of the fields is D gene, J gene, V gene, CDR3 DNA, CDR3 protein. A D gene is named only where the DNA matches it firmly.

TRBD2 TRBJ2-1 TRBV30 TGTGCCTGGACCCCCGAGTTTAGCGGGAGGTCTTACAATGAGCAGTTCTTC CAWTPEFSGRSYNEQFF
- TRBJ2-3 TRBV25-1 TGTGCCAGCAACGTACGGGGTAGCACAGATACGCAGTATTTT CASNVRGSTDTQYF
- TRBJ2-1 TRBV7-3 TGTGCCAGCAGCTTGCAGGGAATGGTCAGGAATGAGCAGTTCTTC CASSLQGMVRNEQFF
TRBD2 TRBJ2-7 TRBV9 TGTGCCAGCAGCGGGGCAGGGACTAGCGGGAGTAAACAGTACTTC CASSGAGTSGSKQYF
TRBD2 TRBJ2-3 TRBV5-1 TGCGCCAGCAGCTCGGCTAGCGGGAGCACAGATACGCAGTATTTT CASSSASGSTDTQYF
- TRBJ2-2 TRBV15 TGTGCCACCAGCAGAGATCCCAGTAACACCGGGGAGCTGTTTTTT CATSRDPSNTGELFF
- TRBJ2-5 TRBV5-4 TGTGCCAGCAGCTTGGAAAACAGAGACCAAGAGACCCAGTACTTC CASSLENRDQETQYF
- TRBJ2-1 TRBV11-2 TGTGCCAGCAGCTTACGACTAGACGAAGCACCAGGCTCCTACAATGAGCAGTTCTTC CASSLRLDEAPGSYNEQFF
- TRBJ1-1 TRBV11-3 TGTGCCAGCAGCTTAGAGGCGAACACTGAAGCTTTCTTT CASSLEANTEAFF
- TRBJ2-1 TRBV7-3 TGTGCCAGCAGCCAATCGGGGGTTACGGCTAAGTGGGAGCAGTTCTTC CASSQSGVTAKWEQFF
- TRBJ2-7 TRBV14 TGTGCCAGCAGCCCCGTGGGAGACTACGAGCAGTACTTC CASSPVGDYEQYF
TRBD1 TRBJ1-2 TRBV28 TGTGCCAGCAGTTACACCGGGACAGGGTATGGCTACACCTTC CASSYTGTGYGYTF
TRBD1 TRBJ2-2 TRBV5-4 TGTGCCAGCAGCTGGGACAGCTCCTCTGGGGAGCTGTTTTTT CASSWDSSSGELFF
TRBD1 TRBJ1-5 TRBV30 TGTGCCTGGAGGGGACAGGGCAGTGACAATCAGCCCCAGCATTTT CAWRGQGSDNQPQHF
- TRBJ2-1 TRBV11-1 TGTGCCAGCAGCTTAGCGGAGCTAGTCAATGAGCAGTTCTTC CASSLAELVNEQFF
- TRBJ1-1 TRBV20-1 TGCAGTGCTAGTTACAGAAATGAAGCTTTCTTT CSASYRNEAFF
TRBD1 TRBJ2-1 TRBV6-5 TGTGCCAGCAGTTACTCGACGGGACAGGGACAGTTCTTC CASSYSTGQGQFF
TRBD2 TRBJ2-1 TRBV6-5 TGTGCCAGCAGCTCACTAGCGGGAGCCTCCAATGAGCAGTTCTTC CASSSLAGASNEQFF
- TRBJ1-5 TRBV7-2 TGTGCCAGCAGCTTAGGCGGGGGGCACAATCAGCCCCAGCATTTT CASSLGGGHNQPQHF
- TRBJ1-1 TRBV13 TGTGCCAGCAGCCCCCCGCGACAGGTGAACACTGAAGCTTTCTTT CASSPPRQVNTEAFF
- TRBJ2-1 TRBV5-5 TGTGCCAGCAGCTTGACTAGCCTCAATGAGCAGTTCTTC CASSLTSLNEQFF
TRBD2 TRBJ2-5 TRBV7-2 TGTGCCAGCAGGAGGACTAGCGGGGAAGAGACCCAGTACTTC CASRRTSGEETQYF
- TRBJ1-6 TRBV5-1 TGCGCCAGCAGCCTGCTGGGGGGGCTCGGATCACCCCTCCACTTT CASSLLGGLGSPLHF
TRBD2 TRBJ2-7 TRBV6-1 TGTGCCAGCAGTGAAGCGGGGCCTAGCGGGAGATACGAGCAGTACTTC CASSEAGPSGRYEQYF
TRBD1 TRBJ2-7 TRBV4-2 TGTGCCAGCAGCCAAGTGGCGAGGACAGGGGGCTACGAGCAGTACTTC CASSQVARTGGYEQYF
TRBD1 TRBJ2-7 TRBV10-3 TGTGCCATCAGTGGGGGGGACAGGTTCTCCTCTTACGAGCAGTACTTC CAISGGDRFSSYEQYF
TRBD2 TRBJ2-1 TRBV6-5 TGTGCCAGCAGTTACAGGGCTAGCGGGAGGGGTGAGCAGTTCTTC CASSYRASGRGEQFF
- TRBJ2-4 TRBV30 TGTGCCTGGGAGGGAGAGGGCAAAAACATTCAGTACTTC CAWEGEGKNIQYF
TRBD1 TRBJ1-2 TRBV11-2 TGTGCCAGCAGCTCCGGACAGGGGGCGTTTGGCTACACCTTC CASSSGQGAFGYTF
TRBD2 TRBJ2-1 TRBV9 TGTGCCAGCAGCGTAGAAGGCGGGAGCTCCTACAATGAGCAGTTCTTC CASSVEGGSSYNEQFF
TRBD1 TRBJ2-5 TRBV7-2 TGTGCCAGCAGCTGGGGGACAGAAGAGACCCAGTACTTC CASSWGTEETQYF
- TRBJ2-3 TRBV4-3 TGCGCCAGCAGCCAAGACTTCAGGGGCACAGATACGCAGTATTTT CASSQDFRGTDTQYF
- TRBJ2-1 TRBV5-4 TGTGCCAGCAGCTTCATCAATGAGCAGTTCTTC CASSFINEQFF
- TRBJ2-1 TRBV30 TGTGCCTGGAGTGTCCTAGGAAAGGACAATGAGCAGTTCTTC CAWSVLGKDNEQFF
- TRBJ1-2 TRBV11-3 TGTGCCAGCAGCTTAGGGTTTTCCGACAGTAACTATGGCTACACCTTC CASSLGFSDSNYGYTF
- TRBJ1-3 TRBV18 TGTGCCAGCTCACCACAGGGGCCTGGAAACACCATATATTTT CASSPQGPGNTIYF
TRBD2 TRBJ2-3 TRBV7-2 TGTGCCAGCAGCTTAGGGGGAGCGGGAACAGATACGCAGTATTTT CASSLGGAGTDTQYF
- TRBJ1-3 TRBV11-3 TGTGCCAGCAGCTTAGGGACATGGAGCTCTGGAAACACCATATATTTT CASSLGTWSSGNTIYF
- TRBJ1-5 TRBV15 TGTGCCACCAGCAGAGACCAGCGACAGCCCCAGCATTTT CATSRDQRQPQHF
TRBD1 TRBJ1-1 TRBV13 TGTGCCAGCACCCGGACTGGTTGGCAGGGGGAAGTGGACACTGAAGCTTTCTTT CASTRTGWQGEVDTEAFF
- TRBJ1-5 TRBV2 TGTGCCAGCAGTGAAGGTAAGCGGAGACCCAATCAGCCCCAGCATTTT CASSEGKRRPNQPQHF
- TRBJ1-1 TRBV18 TGTGCCAGCTCACTGGGGGGGAAGAACACTGAAGCTTTCTTT CASSLGGKNTEAFF
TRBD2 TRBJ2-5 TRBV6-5 TGTGCCAGCAGTTATGGGCGGGAGGGACTCCAAGAGACCCAGTACTTC CASSYGREGLQETQYF
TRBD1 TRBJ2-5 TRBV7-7 TGTGCTAGCAGTCTCACAGGGGGCAGGGAGACCCAGTACTTC CASSLTGGRETQYF
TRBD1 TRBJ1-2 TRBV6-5 TGTGCCAGCAGAAAGACAGGGGCGGGGGGCTACACCTTC CASRKTGAGGYTF
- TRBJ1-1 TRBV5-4 TGTGCCAGCAGCCCCAGCAGGATGAACACTGAAGCTTTCTTT CASSPSRMNTEAFF
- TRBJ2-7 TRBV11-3 TGTGCCAGCAGCAGGGGGGGGAACTACGAGCAGTACTTC CASSRGGNYEQYF
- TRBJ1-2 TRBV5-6 TGTGCCAGCAGCCAACAGGGCCACTATGGCTACACCTTC CASSQQGHYGYTF
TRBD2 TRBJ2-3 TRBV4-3 TGCGCCAGCAGCCAAGATCAGCGGGAGGGCGCAGATACGCAGTATTTT CASSQDQREGADTQYF
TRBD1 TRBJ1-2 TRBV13 TGTGCCAGCAGCCGTGGGACAGGGAGGTCGGATGGCTACACCTTC CASSRGTGRSDGYTF
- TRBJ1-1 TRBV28 TGTGCCAGCATCGGGATCAAAGCTTTCTTT CASIGIKAFF
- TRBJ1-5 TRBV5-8 TGTGCCAGCAGCCTGGAAGGAGTTAGCAATCAGCCCCAGCATTTT CASSLEGVSNQPQHF
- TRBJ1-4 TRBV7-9 TGTGCCAGCAGCGACATGGACAGAAACATTAATGAAAAACTGTTTTTT CASSDMDRNINEKLFF
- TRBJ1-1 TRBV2 TGTGCCAGCAGTGGACACCTGAACACTGAAGCTTTCTTT CASSGHLNTEAFF
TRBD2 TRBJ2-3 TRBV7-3 TGTGCCAGCAGCTTTGAACGGGAGGGTAATACGCAGTATTTT CASSFEREGNTQYF
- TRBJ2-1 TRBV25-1 TGTGCCCCCCGCGCAAGCGCGAGCTCCTACAATGAGCAGTTCTTC CAPRASASSYNEQFF
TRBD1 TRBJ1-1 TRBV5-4 TGTGCCAGCAGCACCCGACAGGGGGCGGGCACTGAAGCTTTCTTT CASSTRQGAGTEAFF
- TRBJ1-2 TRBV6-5 TGTGCCAGCAGGTTTCGGGGTAGCGGCTATGGCTACACCTTC CASRFRGSGYGYTF